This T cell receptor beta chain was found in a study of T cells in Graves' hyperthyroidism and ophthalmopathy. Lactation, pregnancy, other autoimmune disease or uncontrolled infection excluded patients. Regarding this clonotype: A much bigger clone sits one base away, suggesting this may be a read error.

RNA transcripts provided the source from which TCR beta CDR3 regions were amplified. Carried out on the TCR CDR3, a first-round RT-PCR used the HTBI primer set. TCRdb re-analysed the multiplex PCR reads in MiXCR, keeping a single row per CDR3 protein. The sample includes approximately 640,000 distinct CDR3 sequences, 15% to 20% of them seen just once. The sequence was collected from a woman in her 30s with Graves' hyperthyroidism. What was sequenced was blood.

The CDR3, as DNA: TGTGCCAGCAGTTACTCGACAGAGAATCAGCCCCGGCATTTT. Translated, it gives CASSYSTENQPRHF. This chain links TRBV6-6 with TRBJ1-5, with D perhaps TRBD1 (5 bases). CDR1 and CDR2 (germline): MNHNY, SVGAGI (reference sequence). The CDR3 sequence is 14 residues long.